This T cell receptor beta chain was identified during a study of response to subunit inactivated influenza vaccine. The CDR3 is 15 amino acids. Trimming pared 3 bases from V and 3 bases from J, leaving 14 bases between. Germline CDR1 and CDR2: SGHAT and FQNNGV. TCRdb itself ran the RT-PCR reads through MiXCR, one entry per CDR3 protein. The table has about 570,000 distinct CDR3 sequences, about 11% seen once; the top ten hold approximately 11%. This sample was shared with a second study, whose subject was T cells expressing NK-cell markers. This second study says: The TCR beta cDNA came from 5'RACE template switching with UMIs. The authors sequenced eight donors, of whom seven were HCMV-seropositive and one was seronegative. Topping the CD3+CD56-NKG2C+ fraction as well were these clonotypes, in several donors.

The chain recombines TRBV11-2 with TRBJ1-1; maybe TRBD1 (5 bases). The specimen was PBMCs from blood, collected on the day of vaccination. The sequence was collected from a man aged 50 to 60 who received an inactivated influenza vaccine. This CDR3 reads CASSLQVTGDTEAFF. The CDR3 DNA follows: TGTGCCAGCAGCTTGCAGGTAACGGGGGACACTGAAGCTTTCTTT.